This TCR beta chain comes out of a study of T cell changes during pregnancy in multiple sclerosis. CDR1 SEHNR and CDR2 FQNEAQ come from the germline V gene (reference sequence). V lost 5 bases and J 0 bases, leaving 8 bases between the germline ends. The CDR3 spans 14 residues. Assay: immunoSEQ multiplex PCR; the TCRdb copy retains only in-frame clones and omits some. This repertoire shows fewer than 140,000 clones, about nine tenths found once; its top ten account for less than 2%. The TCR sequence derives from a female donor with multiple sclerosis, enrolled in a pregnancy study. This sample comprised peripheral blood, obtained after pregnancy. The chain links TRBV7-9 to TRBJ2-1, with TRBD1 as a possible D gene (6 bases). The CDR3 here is CASSQGISYNEQFF. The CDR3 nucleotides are TGTGCCAGCAGCCAGGGGATCTCCTACAATGAGCAGTTCTTC. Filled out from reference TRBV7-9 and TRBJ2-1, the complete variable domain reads DTGVSQNPRHKITKRGQNVTFRCDPISEHNRLYWYRQTLGQGPEFLTYFQNEAQLEKSRLLSDRFSAERPKGSFSTLEIQRTEQGDSAMYLCASSQGISYNEQFFGPGTRLTVL.